One and the same sample provided the 5 T cell receptor beta chains below, sequenced in a study of graft-versus-host responses after intestinal transplantation. No antigen has been identified for these receptors. Sequenced by immunoSEQ multiplex PCR; TCRdb stores in-frame clones only, minus some. The table shows over 80,000 clones, with 91% occurring only once. The material was unstimulated CD4+ T cells sorted from spleen or lymph node cells, obtained before transplant. These receptors were taken from a human donor who was the organ donor for an intestinal transplant.

V and J are TRBV10-2 and TRBJ2-4; D not certain. The CDR3 is made up of 14 amino acids. The germline V gene encodes CDR1 WSHSY and CDR2 SAAADI. Trimming stripped 2 bases from V and 1 base from J, with 6 bases between. DNA of the CDR3: TGCGCCAGCAGTGAGAGAAGCGCCAAAAACATTCAGTACTTC. This translates into CASSERSAKNIQYF.

The chain recombines TRBV15 with TRBJ2-7; 13 nucleotides match TRBD2. Germline V CDR1 and CDR2: LNHNV, YYDKDF (reference sequence). V trimming: 3 bases; J trimming: 1 base; junction bases outside the gene matches: 12. This CDR3 spans 19 amino acids. The CDR3, as DNA: TGTGCCACCAGCAGCCGACTAGCGGGGGGCTTAGTCTTATCCTACGAGCAGTACTTC. Residues: CATSSRLAGGLVLSYEQYF.

The chain links TRBV4-3 to TRBJ1-1; D uncertain. Germline lookup yields CDR1 LGHNA and CDR2 YSLEER. The CDR3 is made up of 13 amino acids. V lost 2 bases, J lost 11 bases, and 15 bases lay in between. The CDR3 nucleotides are TGCGCCAGCAGCCAACTTGGGAAGGGAGGGGCTTTCTTT. It is translated as CASSQLGKGGAFF.

V and J are TRBV5-1 and TRBJ2-3; 9 bases line up with TRBD2. V was pared by 4 bases and J by 0 bases, with 6 bases of the junction left unmatched. Germline V gene sequence: CDR1 SGHRS, CDR2 YFSETQ. The CDR3 is 16 amino acids. The CDR3 sequence is CASSPGLALSTDTQYF. The DNA of the CDR3 is TGCGCCAGCAGCCCCGGACTAGCGCTTAGCACAGATACGCAGTATTTT.

The V gene is TRBV6-4, the J gene TRBJ1-6, with D perhaps matching TRBD1 (6 bases). The CDR3 totals 13 residues. Trimming pared 3 bases from V and 7 bases from J, leaving 7 bases between. The germline V gene encodes CDR1 MRHNA and CDR2 SNTAGT. The CDR3 nucleotides read TGTGCCAGCAGTGAGGGGACAAATTCACCCCTCCACTTT. Protein: CASSEGTNSPLHF.